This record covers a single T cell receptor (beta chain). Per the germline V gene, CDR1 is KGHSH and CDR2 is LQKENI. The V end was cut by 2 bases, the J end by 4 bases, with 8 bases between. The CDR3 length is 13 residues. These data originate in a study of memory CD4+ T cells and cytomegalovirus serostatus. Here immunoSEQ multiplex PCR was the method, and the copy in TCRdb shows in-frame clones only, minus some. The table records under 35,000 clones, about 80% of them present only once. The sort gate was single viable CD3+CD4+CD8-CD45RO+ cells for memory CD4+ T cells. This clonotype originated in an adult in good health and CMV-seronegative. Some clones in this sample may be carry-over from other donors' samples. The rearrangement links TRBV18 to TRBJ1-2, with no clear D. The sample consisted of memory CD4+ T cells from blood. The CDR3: CASSPGGFYGYTF. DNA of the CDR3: TGTGCCAGCTCACCAGGAGGCTTCTATGGCTACACCTTC.